This passage covers 5 T cell receptor beta chains from one sample sequenced in a study of CD8 T cells in ankylosing spondylitis. MiXCR was run by TCRdb on the 5' RACE reads, yielding one entry per CDR3 protein. The sample includes around 160,000 distinct CDR3 sequences, around 10% of them seen just once. The sequenced sample consisted of blood, either unsorted or a sorted T cell fraction (not recorded which). Source of these receptors: a male donor with ankylosing spondylitis or in good health (not recorded which).

The chain combines TRBV11-1 with TRBJ2-1, with no clear D. From germline, CDR1 is SGHAT and CDR2 FQDESV (reference sequence). V gave up 5 bases and J gave up 3 bases, with 23 bases separating them. The CDR3 consists of 18 residues. CDR3 sequence: CASSPIGPTDLGYNEQFF. The CDR3 nucleotides are TGTGCCAGCAGCCCGATCGGACCTACGGACCTGGGCTACAATGAGCAGTTCTTC. Together with reference TRBV11-1 and TRBJ2-1, the CDR3 gives the full variable domain: EAEVAQSPRYKITEKSQAVAFWCDPISGHATLYWYRQILGQGPELLVQFQDESVVDDSQLPKDRFSAERLKGVDSTLKIQPAELGDSAMYLCASSPIGPTDLGYNEQFFGPGTRLTVL.

Concerning this clonotype itself: A read error may explain this, as a much larger clone is one base away. This chain uses TRBV7-6 with TRBJ2-7; no clear D. V dropped 3 bases and J dropped 2 bases, with 8 bases sitting between them. This CDR3 is 13 amino acids long. Germline CDR1 SGHVS, CDR2 FNYEAQ. The CDR3 DNA reads as TGTGCCAGCAGCTTCGCGGTAACCTACGAGCAGTACTTC. Its protein product is CASSFAVTYEQYF. The whole variable domain, filled in from reference TRBV7-6 and TRBJ2-7, reads GAGVSQSPRYKVTKRGQDVALRCDPISGHVSLYWYRQALGQGPEFLTYFNYEAQQDKSGLPNDRFSAERPEGSISTLTIQRTEQRDSAMYRCASSFAVTYEQYFGPGTRLTVT.

CDR3 protein: CASRADTSGQAQYF. CDR3 sequence (DNA): TGTGCCAGCAGGGCAGATACGAGTGGGCAGGCGCAGTATTTT. The rearrangement joins TRBV12-3 or TRBV12-4 to TRBJ2-3; D not resolved. V was pared by 6 bases and J by 10 bases, with 20 bases between. The CDR3 extends over 14 amino acids.

This clonotype was observed at least ten times. The gene calls are TRBV3-1 and TRBJ2-3; 8 nucleotides match TRBD1. This CDR3 contains 14 residues. V gave up 1 base and J gave up 10 bases; unmatched junction bases: 7. Germline assignment: CDR1 LGHDT and CDR2 YNNKEL (reference sequence). The CDR3 sequence is CASSQARQGTAQYF. For the CDR3, the DNA is TGTGCCAGCAGCCAAGCCCGACAGGGGACGGCGCAGTATTTT.

The count of this clonotype is one. A much larger clone differs from this one at a single base, so this may be a read error. This chain joins TRBV3-1 and TRBJ2-1; no definite D call. CDR1 is LGHDT and CDR2 is YNNKEL in the germline V gene (reference sequence). The CDR3 spans 14 residues. The CDR3 DNA reads as TGTGCCAGCGGCCAAGATCTTGTAATAGGGGAGCAGTTCTTC. This gives the protein CASGQDLVIGEQFF.